These 9 T cell receptor beta chains share one sample of origin, sequenced in a study of cytomegalovirus exposure and HLA in healthy donors. It was with 60 Vbeta and 13 Jbeta primers that the PCR ran. Assay: immunoSEQ multiplex PCR; the TCRdb copy retains only in-frame clones and omits some. The ten most abundant clones cover roughly 1.3% of a sample with 150,000 to 200,000 clones. Sequencing was done on a sample of PBMCs. The source of these receptors is a woman aged 55-75 years in good health and CMV-seronegative.

CDR3 region: CASSSGTSGGSSYNEQFF. The CDR3 DNA reads as TGTGCCAGCAGCTCCGGGACTAGCGGGGGGAGCTCCTACAATGAGCAGTTCTTC. V is TRBV5-4 and J is TRBJ2-1, with 15 bases that match TRBD2. There are 18 residues in the CDR3. Losses at the gene ends were 3 bases for V and 0 bases for J; bases not matched to a gene: 4. From germline, CDR1 is SGHNT and CDR2 YYREEE (reference sequence).

The chain employs TRBV6-4 and TRBJ1-1; D possibly corresponds to TRBD1 (5 bases). The length of the CDR3 is 14 residues. The V gene lost 6 bases and the J gene lost 5 bases, with 16 bases spanning the gap. Germline values: CDR1 MRHNA, CDR2 SNTAGT. The CDR3 spells CASREGEVATEAFF. The CDR3 DNA is TGTGCCAGCAGAGAAGGGGAGGTGGCGACTGAAGCTTTCTTT.

This chain links TRBV2 with TRBJ1-2; a weak D match, TRBD1 (5 bases). Germline CDR1 is SNHLY and CDR2 is FYNNEI. This CDR3 contains 14 residues. Trimming left V 6 bases short and J 4 bases short, with 15 bases between. The CDR3 spells CASRQTKGPYGYTF. CDR3 DNA: TGTGCCAGCAGGCAAACGAAGGGGCCCTATGGCTACACCTTC.

The V and J genes are TRBV7-3 and TRBJ2-7, with unresolved D. The V gene's germline CDR1 is SGHTA and CDR2 FQGTGA. V gave up 2 bases and J gave up 4 bases, with 6 bases separating them. The CDR3 has 12 amino acids. The CDR3 region has the DNA TGTGCCAGCAGCTTATCCAGGTACGAGCAGTACTTC. Its protein is CASSLSRYEQYF.

The chain is built from TRBV19 and TRBJ1-2, with D maybe TRBD1 (5 bases). The germline V gene encodes CDR1 LNHDA and CDR2 SQIVND (reference sequence). Trimming left V 5 bases short and J 4 bases short, with 20 bases between. This CDR3 has 16 residues. The CDR3 protein is CASSPVTVLQSYGYTF. The CDR3 coding sequence is TGTGCCAGTAGTCCCGTGACAGTGCTTCAGTCCTATGGCTACACCTTC.

This chain links TRBV6-5 with TRBJ2-7; no reliable D call. CDR1 and CDR2 (germline): MNHEY, SVGAGI. With 6 bases removed from V and 3 bases from J, the gap between germline ends came to 12 bases. There are 13 residues in the CDR3. The CDR3 DNA follows: TGTGCCAGCAGGGCCAACCCGGGCTACGAGCAGTACTTC. This encodes CASRANPGYEQYF.

The chain recombines TRBV29-1 with TRBJ2-1, with 8 bases matching TRBD1. V shed 5 bases and J 10 bases; nucleotides not matched to a gene: 7. This CDR3 contains 12 residues. Germline V CDR1 and CDR2: SQVTM, ANQGSEA. CDR3 region: CSVQRQGNEQFF. The CDR3 DNA is TGCAGCGTTCAAAGACAGGGGAACGAGCAGTTCTTC.

The gene calls are TRBV30 and TRBJ1-1; D uncertain. Germline CDR1 is GTSNPN and CDR2 is SVGIG (reference sequence). V lost 0 bases and J lost 6, with 11 bases in between. The CDR3 loop spans 13 amino acids. The CDR3 coding sequence is TGTGCCTGGAGTGTACAAGTCAACGCTGAAGCTTTCTTT. Protein: CAWSVQVNAEAFF.

The chain carries TRBV4-2 and TRBJ2-7; TRBD2 aligns across 8 bases. Trimming at V came to 4 bases and at J to 2 bases, leaving 4 bases not matched to a gene. Germline V gene data show CDR1 as LGHNA and CDR2 as YNFKEQ. The CDR3 has 14 residues. CDR3 DNA sequence: TGTGCCAGCAGCCGGGAGGGACTAGCCTACGAGCAGTACTTC. This translates into CASSREGLAYEQYF.